This T cell receptor (beta chain) was profiled in a study of a mutant IDH1 vaccine in newly diagnosed glioma. About the study: Onset of vaccination occurred 4-6 weeks following radiotherapy alone, or with temozolomide cycles. Treated patients had a mean age of approximately 40 years and a sex split that was roughly 60% male and roughly 40% female. The earlier regimen, radiotherapy, temozolomide, or both, was most often both.

CDR3 length: 15 residues. Germline V gene sequence: CDR1 SGDLS, CDR2 YYNGEE. The ends were cut back, 0 bases at V and 8 bases at J, with 17 bases in the middle. Turning to this clone: What it binds is not known.

Time point reported: week 5, during vaccination. Doses comprised 300 ug of mutant IDH1 20-mer peptide each, plus topical imiquimod. Study-wide points: Most patients, around 94%, showed vaccine-induced immune responses.

Assay used: immunoSEQ multiplex PCR; TCRdb lists only in-frame clones, some missing. The profile shows 25,000 to 30,000 clones, roughly three quarters of them singletons. The sequencing here drew on PBMCs, taken from a glioma patient whose treatment included an IDH1 peptide vaccine. This TCR came from a middle-aged man with glioma. Some clones in this sample may be carry-over from other donors' samples. This chain connects TRBV9 to TRBJ1-2, with D uncertain. Here the CDR3 DNA reads TGTGCCAGCAGCGTAGCGGCCGTTGCCATTGGAGGCTACACCTTC. Amino acid sequence: CASSVAAVAIGGYTF.